This T cell receptor (beta chain) was identified during a study of Graves' ophthalmopathy and Graves' hyperthyroidism. Amplified material comprised TCR beta CDR3 regions derived from RNA transcripts. A first-round RT-PCR used HTBI primers, followed by a second-round multiplex PCR. TCRdb passed the multiplex PCR reads through MiXCR, listing each CDR3 protein once. The data hold fewer than 650,000 distinct CDR3 sequences, with about a fifth observed a single time. The PBMCs originated from around 10 ml of fresh peripheral blood. Material for sequencing was peripheral blood. This clonotype was obtained from a woman younger than 35 with stable Graves' hyperthyroidism. Some clones in this sample may be carry-over from other donors' samples.

As DNA, the CDR3 is TGTGCCAGCAGTTACCAGGGGGCGACCCAAGAGACCCAGTACTTC. This sequence encodes CASSYQGATQETQYF. The rearrangement uses TRBV6-5 and TRBJ2-5; 8 bases are a match to TRBD1. Germline V gene lookup returns CDR1 MNHEY and CDR2 SVGAGI. J lost 1 base, V lost 2 bases, and 3 bases had no gene match. CDR3 length equals 15 residues.